The clone carrying this T cell receptor (beta chain) was seen a few times. The table came from immunoSEQ multiplex PCR; TCRdb's copy has only in-frame clones and leaves some out. The table has 300,000 to 450,000 clones, about 88% seen once. The CDR3 has 15 residues. V was shortened by 1 base and J by 0 bases, with 10 bases between the two germline ends. The germline gives CDR1 LNHDA, CDR2 SQIVND (reference sequence). This entry belongs to a study of blood T cell repertoires in COVID-19. Study details: The United States, Italy and Spain supplied acute and convalescent COVID-19 samples. The analysed material was cDNA or gDNA that came from T cells, B-cell-depleted T cells, or PBMCs.

This chain uses TRBV19 with TRBJ2-7; the D is unclear. Sequencing input: peripheral blood. The receptor was derived from a human donor in a cohort sampled during active COVID-19. CDR3: CASSIVGRSSYEQYF. CDR3 nucleotides: TGTGCCAGTAGTATAGTCGGAAGGAGCTCCTACGAGCAGTACTTC.